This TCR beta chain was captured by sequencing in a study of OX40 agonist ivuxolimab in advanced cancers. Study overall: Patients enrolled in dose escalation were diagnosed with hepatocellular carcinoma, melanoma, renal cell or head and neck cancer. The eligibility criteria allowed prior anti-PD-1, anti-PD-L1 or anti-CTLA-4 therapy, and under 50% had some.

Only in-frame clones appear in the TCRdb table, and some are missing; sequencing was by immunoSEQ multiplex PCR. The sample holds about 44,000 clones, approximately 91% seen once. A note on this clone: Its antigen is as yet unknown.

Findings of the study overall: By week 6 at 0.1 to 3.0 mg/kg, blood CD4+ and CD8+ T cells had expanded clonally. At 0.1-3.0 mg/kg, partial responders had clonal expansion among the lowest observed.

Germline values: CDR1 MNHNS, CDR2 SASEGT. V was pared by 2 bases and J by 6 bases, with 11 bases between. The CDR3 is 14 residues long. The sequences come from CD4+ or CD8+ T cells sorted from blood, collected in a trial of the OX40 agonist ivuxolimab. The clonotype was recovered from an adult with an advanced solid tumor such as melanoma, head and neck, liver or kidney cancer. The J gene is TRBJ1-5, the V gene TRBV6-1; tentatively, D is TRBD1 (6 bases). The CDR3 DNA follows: TGTGCCAGCAGTGAAAACAGGGAATTTCAGCCCCAGCATTTT. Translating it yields CASSENREFQPQHF.